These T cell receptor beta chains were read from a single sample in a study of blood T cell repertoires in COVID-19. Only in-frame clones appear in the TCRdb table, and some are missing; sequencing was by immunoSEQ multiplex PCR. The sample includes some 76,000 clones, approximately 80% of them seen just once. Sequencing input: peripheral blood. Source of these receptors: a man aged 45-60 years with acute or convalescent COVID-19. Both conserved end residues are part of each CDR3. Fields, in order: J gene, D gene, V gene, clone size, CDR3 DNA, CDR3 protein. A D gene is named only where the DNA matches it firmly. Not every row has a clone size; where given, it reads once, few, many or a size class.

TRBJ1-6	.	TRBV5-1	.	TGCGCCAGCAGTCTTAGCTCCTATAATTCACCCCTCCACTTT	CASSLSSYNSPLHF
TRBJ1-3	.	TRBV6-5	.	TGTGCCAGCAGGCGACACCTCTCTGGAAACACCATATATTTT	CASRRHLSGNTIYF
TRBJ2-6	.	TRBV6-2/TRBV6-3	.	TGTGCCAGCAGTTACACCGGAGCTGGGGCCAACGTCCTGACTTTC	CASSYTGAGANVLTF
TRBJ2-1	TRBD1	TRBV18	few	TGTGCCAGCTCACCGGGACAGGGGGAGAGTGAGCAGTTCTTC	CASSPGQGESEQFF
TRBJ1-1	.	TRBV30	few	.	CVPGVYRGGVTEAFF
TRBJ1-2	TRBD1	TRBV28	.	TGTGCCAGCAGTTTCACAGGGGCCTCCTGGGGCTACACCTTC	CASSFTGASWGYTF
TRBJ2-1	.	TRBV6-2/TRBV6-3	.	TGTGCCAGCAGTTGGGGGGACCCCAAGCGAGAGCAGTTCTTC	CASSWGDPKREQFF
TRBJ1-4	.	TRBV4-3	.	TGCGCCAGCAGCCAAGACAGAAGACAGCGCACTAATGAAAAACTGTTTTTT	CASSQDRRQRTNEKLFF
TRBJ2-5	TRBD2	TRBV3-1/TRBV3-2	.	TGTGCCAGCAGCCAAGGCCTCCTAGCGGGGCCCCAAGAGACCCAGTACTTC	CASSQGLLAGPQETQYF
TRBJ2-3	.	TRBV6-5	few	TGTGCCAGCAGTTATGGTAGCGGAGCGGTAGATACGCAGTATTTT	CASSYGSGAVDTQYF
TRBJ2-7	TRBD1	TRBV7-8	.	TGTGCCAGCATCCCCCGGACAGGGTGGGAGCAGTACTTC	CASIPRTGWEQYF
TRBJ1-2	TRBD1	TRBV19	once	TGTGCCAGTAGTATAGGAGGGACAGGACTCTATGGCTACACCTTC	CASSIGGTGLYGYTF
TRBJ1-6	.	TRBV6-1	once	TGTGCCAGCAGTGAAAGAAGACAGCTAAGCTCCTATAATTCACCCCTCCACTTT	CASSERRQLSSYNSPLHF
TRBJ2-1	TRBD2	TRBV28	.	TGTGCCAGCAGTTTTATCCTGCGGCGGGAGGCCCCCGCAAACAATGAGCAGTTCTTC	CASSFILRREAPANNEQFF
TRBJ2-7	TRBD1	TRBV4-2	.	TGTGCCAGCAGCCAAGGACAGGGGGCCAACGAGCAGTACTTC	CASSQGQGANEQYF
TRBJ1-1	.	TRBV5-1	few	TGCGCCAGCAGCCCAGGCCACGGCGGGGGTCCTGAAGCTTTCTTT	CASSPGHGGGPEAFF
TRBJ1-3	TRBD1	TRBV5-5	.	TGTGCCAGCAGCCCGACAGGGGTATACACCATATATTTT	CASSPTGVYTIYF
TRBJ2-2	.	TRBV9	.	TGTGCCAGCAGCACGGCCCAGGGGGGGAACACCGGGGAGCTGTTTTTT	CASSTAQGGNTGELFF
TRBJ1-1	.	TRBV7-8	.	TGTGCCAGCAGCCCTCGACAGGCGAGGAACACTGAAGCTTTCTTT	CASSPRQARNTEAFF
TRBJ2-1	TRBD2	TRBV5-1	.	TGCGCCAGCAGCTTGGGGCTAGCGGGGCGCTCCTACAATGAGCAGTTCTTC	CASSLGLAGRSYNEQFF
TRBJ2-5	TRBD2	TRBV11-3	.	TGTGCCAGCAGCTTGGGAGCGGGAGTAGGAGAGACCCAGTACTTC	CASSLGAGVGETQYF
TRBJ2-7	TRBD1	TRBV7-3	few	TGTGCCAGCAGCCGTACCGGGACAGGGGGCGAGCAGTACTTC	CASSRTGTGGEQYF
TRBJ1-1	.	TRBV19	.	TGTGCCAGTAGTATAGCAGCGATGAACACTGAAGCTTTCTTT	CASSIAAMNTEAFF
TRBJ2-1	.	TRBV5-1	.	TGCGCCAGCAGCTTGGGGCAGGGTCTCTCCAATGAGCAGTTCTTC	CASSLGQGLSNEQFF
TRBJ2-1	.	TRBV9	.	TGTGCCAGCAGCGTCGACGGGAGACCCTTCAATGAGCAGTTCTTC	CASSVDGRPFNEQFF
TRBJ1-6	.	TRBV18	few	TGTGCCAGCTCACCGGCCGGGAGAGGATCACCCCTCCACTTT	CASSPAGRGSPLHF
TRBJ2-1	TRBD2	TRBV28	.	TGTGCCAGCAGTTTATTGACTAGCGGGAGTAGGAATGAGCAGTTCTTC	CASSLLTSGSRNEQFF
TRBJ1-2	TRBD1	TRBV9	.	TGTGCCAGCAGCGTCCTCCGGGACAGGCCTTATGGCTACACCTTC	CASSVLRDRPYGYTF
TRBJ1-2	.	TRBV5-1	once	TGCGCCAGCAGCTTGGATATTTATGGCTACACCTTC	CASSLDIYGYTF
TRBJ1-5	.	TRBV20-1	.	TGCAGTGCTAGTAGGTCCGGGAACAATCAGCCCCAGCATTTT	CSASRSGNNQPQHF
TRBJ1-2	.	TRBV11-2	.	TGTGCCAGCAGCCCTAGACGTAGAAACTATGGCTACACCTTC	CASSPRRRNYGYTF
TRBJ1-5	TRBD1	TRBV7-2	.	TGTGCCAGCAGCGCAGACAGGGCGGGTCAGCCCCAGCATTTT	CASSADRAGQPQHF
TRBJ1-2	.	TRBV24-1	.	TGTGCCACCAGTGACGGACTGGTGGGTTACACCTTC	CATSDGLVGYTF
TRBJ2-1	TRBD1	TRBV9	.	TGTGCCAGCAGCTCCGGGGACAGCCCCTTGGTCTCCTACAATGAGCAGTTCTTC	CASSSGDSPLVSYNEQFF
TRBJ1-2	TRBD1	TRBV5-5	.	TGTGCCAGCAGCCCGGGACAGGGGAACACCTTC	CASSPGQGNTF
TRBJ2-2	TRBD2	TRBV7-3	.	TGTGCCAGCAGCACGGGGCTAGCGGGAGTCGGGGAGCTGTTTTTT	CASSTGLAGVGELFF
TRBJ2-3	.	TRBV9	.	TGTGCCAGCAGCGGGAGGGCAGGGACAGATACGCAGTATTTT	CASSGRAGTDTQYF
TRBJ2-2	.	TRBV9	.	TGTGCCAGCAGCGTCGACCCCATGGGGGGCACCGGGGAGCTGTTTTTT	CASSVDPMGGTGELFF
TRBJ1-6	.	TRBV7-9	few	TGTGCCAGCAGCTCGGCGGGGAATTCACCCCTCCACTTT	CASSSAGNSPLHF
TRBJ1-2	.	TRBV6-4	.	TGTGCCAGCAGTGACTCGGAGGGCAGAGGCTACACCTTC	CASSDSEGRGYTF
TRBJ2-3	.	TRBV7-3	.	TGTGCCAGCAGCTTAAGGCTTAGCACAGATACGCAGTATTTT	CASSLRLSTDTQYF
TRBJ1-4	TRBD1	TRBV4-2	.	TGTGCCAGCAGCCAAGCCCCCGGGACAGGGGACGAAAAACTGTTTTTT	CASSQAPGTGDEKLFF
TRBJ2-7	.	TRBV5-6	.	TGTGCCAGCAGCTATAAGAACAGTTATCTCTGGGACGAGCAGTACTTC	CASSYKNSYLWDEQYF
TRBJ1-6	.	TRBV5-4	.	TGTGCCAGCAGCCCCGTAGGGGCGCTTACATCACCCCTCCACTTT	CASSPVGALTSPLHF
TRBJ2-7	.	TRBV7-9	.	TGTGCCAGCAGCTTACCAGGCAACTCCTACGAGCAGTACTTC	CASSLPGNSYEQYF
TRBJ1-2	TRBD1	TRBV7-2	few	TGTGCCAGCAGCCCAGGGGGTAGCTATGGCTACACCTTC	CASSPGGSYGYTF
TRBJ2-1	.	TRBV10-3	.	TGTGCCATCAGTGACTACCTTGTCGGGTTTGAGCAGTTCTTC	CAISDYLVGFEQFF
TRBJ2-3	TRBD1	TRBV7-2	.	TGTGCCAGCAGCTTAGTCTTAGGACAGGGGGCTGGTACGCAGTATTTT	CASSLVLGQGAGTQYF
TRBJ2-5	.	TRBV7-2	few	TGTGCCAGCAGCTTATCCGGCGGGATAGAGACCCAGTACTTC	CASSLSGGIETQYF
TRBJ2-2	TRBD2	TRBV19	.	TGTGCCAGTAGTATAGGGGGAGGGGCCGGGGAGCTGTTTTTT	CASSIGGGAGELFF
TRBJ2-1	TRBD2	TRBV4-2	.	TGTGCCAGCGCGGGGGTTGGGTCCTACAATGAGCAGTTCTTC	CASAGVGSYNEQFF
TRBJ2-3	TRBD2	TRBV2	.	TGTGCCAGCAGGGGACTACAAAACACAGATACGCAGTATTTT	CASRGLQNTDTQYF
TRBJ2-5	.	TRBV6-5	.	TGTGCCAGCAGCCGGACAGGAGCGGGCCCAGAGACCCAGTACTTC	CASSRTGAGPETQYF
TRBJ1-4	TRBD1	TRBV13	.	TGTGCCAGCAGCAAGGGACAGGCTACTAATGAAAAACTGTTTTTT	CASSKGQATNEKLFF
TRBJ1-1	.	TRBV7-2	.	TGTGCCAGCAGCTTAGGGCTTGGACAGAAGAACACTGAAGCTTTCTTT	CASSLGLGQKNTEAFF
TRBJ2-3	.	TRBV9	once	TGTGCCAGCAGCGGAGGAGGCACAGATACGCAGTATTTT	CASSGGGTDTQYF
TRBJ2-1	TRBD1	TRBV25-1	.	TGTGCCAGCAGTGACGGGACAGGGGTTCATGAGCAGTTCTTC	CASSDGTGVHEQFF
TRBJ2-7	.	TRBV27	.	TGTGCCAGCGCCTGGGACGGAGGGTCCTACGAGCAGTACTTC	CASAWDGGSYEQYF
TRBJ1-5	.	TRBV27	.	TGTGCCAGCAGTTTGCTGGGTACGGGAAGGGGCAATCAGCCCCAGCATTTT	CASSLLGTGRGNQPQHF
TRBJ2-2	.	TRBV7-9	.	TGTGCCAGCAGCTTAGATACAAGGAACACCGGGGAGCTGTTTTTT	CASSLDTRNTGELFF